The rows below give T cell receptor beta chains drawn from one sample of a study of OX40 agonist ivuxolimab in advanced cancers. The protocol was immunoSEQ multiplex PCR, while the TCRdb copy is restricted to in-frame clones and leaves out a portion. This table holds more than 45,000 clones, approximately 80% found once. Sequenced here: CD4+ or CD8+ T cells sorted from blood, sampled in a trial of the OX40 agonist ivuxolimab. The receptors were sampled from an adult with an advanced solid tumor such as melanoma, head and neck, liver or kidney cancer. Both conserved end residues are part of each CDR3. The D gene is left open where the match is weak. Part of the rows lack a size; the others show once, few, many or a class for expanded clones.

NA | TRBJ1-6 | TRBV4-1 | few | TGCGCCAGCAGCCATATAGGACTCAGGGTGAGGGAAAATTCACCCCTCCACTTT | CASSHIGLRVRENSPLHF
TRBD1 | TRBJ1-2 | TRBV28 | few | TGTGCCAGTCACAGGGGGCGACTCCGCCGCACTAACTATGGCTACACCTTC | CASHRGRLRRTNYGYTF
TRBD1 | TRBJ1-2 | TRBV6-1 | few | TGTGCCAGCAGTCTAAACAGGGGGCAGATGGATGGCTACACCTTC | CASSLNRGQMDGYTF
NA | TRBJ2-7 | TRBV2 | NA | TGTGCCAGCAGCCGTTCGGGGGTTAGAGGCGAGCAGTACTTC | CASSRSGVRGEQYF
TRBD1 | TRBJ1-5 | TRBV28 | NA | TGTGCCAGCAGCCTGGACAGGGCCGATCAGCCCCAGCATTTT | CASSLDRADQPQHF
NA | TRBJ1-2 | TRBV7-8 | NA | TGTGCCAGCAGCTTGACCAACTATGGCTACACCTTC | CASSLTNYGYTF
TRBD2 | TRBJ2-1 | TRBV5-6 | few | TGTGCCAGCAGCTTGGCTCATTCGGCTAGCGGATACAATGAGCAGTTCTTC | CASSLAHSASGYNEQFF
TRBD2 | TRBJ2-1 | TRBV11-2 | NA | TGTGCCAGCAGCTTAGTTGCGGGAGGGGTTTACAATGAGCAGTTCTTC | CASSLVAGGVYNEQFF
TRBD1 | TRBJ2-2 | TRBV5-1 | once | TGCGCCAGCAGCTCCCGCCCCAGGGACAGGGGTGCCGGGGAGCTGTTTTTT | CASSSRPRDRGAGELFF
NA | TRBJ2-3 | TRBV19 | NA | TGTGCCAGTAGTATAGCGCGAACCACAGATACGCAGTATTTT | CASSIARTTDTQYF
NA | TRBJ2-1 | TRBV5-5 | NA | TGTGCCAGCAGCTCGGTTAGGGGCTCCTACAATGAGCAGTTCTTC | CASSSVRGSYNEQFF
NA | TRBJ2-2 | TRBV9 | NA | TGTGCCAGCAGCGTAATGACCAGCACCGGGGAGCTGTTTTTT | CASSVMTSTGELFF
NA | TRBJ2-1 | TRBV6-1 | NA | TGTGCCAGCAGTGAATACCATATTGGGGGCCTCACCAATGAGCAGTTCTTC | CASSEYHIGGLTNEQFF
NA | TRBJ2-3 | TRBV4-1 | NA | TGCGCCAGCAGCCAGTTGGGGCATGGTACGCAGTATTTT | CASSQLGHGTQYF
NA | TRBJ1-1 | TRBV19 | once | TGTGCCAGTAGCCGCGACAGTAGGGGAACTGAAGCTTTCTTT | CASSRDSRGTEAFF
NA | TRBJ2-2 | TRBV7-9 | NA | TGTGCCAGCAGCTTAGCCTCCGGGACGGCGAACACCGGGGAGCTGTTTTTT | CASSLASGTANTGELFF
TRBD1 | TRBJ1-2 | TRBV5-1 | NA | TGCGCCAGCAGCTCTCAAGGGGGCATGGGCTATGGCTACACCTTC | CASSSQGGMGYGYTF
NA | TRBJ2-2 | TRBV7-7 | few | TGTGCTAGCAGCTTAGGGTCAAGCGGGGAGCTGTTTTTT | CASSLGSSGELFF
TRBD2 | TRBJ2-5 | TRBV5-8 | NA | TGTGCCAGCAGCACTCTCGGACTAGCGGGAGAAGAGACCCAGTACTTC | CASSTLGLAGEETQYF
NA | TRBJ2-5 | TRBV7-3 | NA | TGTGCCAGCAGCCGTGGGTTCGCTGAAGAGACCCAGTACTTC | CASSRGFAEETQYF
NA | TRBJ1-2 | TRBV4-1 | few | TGCGCCAGCAGCCAAGAGGAGGGAGATGGCTACACCTTC | CASSQEEGDGYTF
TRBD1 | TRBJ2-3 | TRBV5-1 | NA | TGCGCCAGCAGCCACACAGGGGCCCTACAAGATACGCAGTATTTT | CASSHTGALQDTQYF
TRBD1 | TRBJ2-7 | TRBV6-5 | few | TGTGCCAGCAGTTACGGGCAGGGGGTTGGATACGAGCAGTACTTC | CASSYGQGVGYEQYF
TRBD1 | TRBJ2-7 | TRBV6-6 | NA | TGTGCCAGCAGTCTGTGGGACAGGGCGGGCGAGCAGTACTTC | CASSLWDRAGEQYF
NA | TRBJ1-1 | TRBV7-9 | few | TGTGCCAGCAGCGCGCAGGGAGGCACTGAAGCTTTCTTT | CASSAQGGTEAFF